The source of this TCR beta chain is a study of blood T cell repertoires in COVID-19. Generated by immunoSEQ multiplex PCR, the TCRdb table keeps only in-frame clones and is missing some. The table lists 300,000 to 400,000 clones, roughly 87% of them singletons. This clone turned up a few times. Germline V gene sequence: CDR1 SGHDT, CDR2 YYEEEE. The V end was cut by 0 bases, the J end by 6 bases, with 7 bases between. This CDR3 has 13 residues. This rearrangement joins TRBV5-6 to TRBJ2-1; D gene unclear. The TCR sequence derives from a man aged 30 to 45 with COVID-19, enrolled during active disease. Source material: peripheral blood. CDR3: CASSLGSSNEQFF. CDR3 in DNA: TGTGCCAGCAGCTTGGGTAGCAGCAATGAGCAGTTCTTC.